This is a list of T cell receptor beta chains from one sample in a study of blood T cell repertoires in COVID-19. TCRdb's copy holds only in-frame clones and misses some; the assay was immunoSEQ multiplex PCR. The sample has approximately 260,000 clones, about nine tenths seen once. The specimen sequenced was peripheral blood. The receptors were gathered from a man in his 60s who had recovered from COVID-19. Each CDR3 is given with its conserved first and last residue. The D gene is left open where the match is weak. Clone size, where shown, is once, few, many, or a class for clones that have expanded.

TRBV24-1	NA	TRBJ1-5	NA	CATSGGEARPQHF	TGTGCCACCAGTGGCGGGGAAGCAAGGCCCCAGCATTTT
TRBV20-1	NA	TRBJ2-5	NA	CSARYQETQYF	TGCAGTGCGAGGTACCAAGAGACCCAGTACTTC
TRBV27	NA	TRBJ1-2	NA	CASTEVGGANYGYTF	TGTGCCAGCACCGAAGTAGGGGGGGCTAACTATGGCTACACCTTC
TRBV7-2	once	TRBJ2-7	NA	CASSLGRGREQYF	TGTGCCAGCAGCTTAGGACGAGGGCGCGAGCAGTACTTC
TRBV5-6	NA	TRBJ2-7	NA	CASSLYRRAYEQYF	TGTGCCAGCAGCTTGTACAGGAGAGCCTACGAGCAGTACTTC
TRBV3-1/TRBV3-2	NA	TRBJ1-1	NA	CASSQVGVVTEAFF	TGTGCCAGCAGCCAAGTAGGGGTGGTCACTGAAGCTTTCTTT
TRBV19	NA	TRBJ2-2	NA	CASSIGRLTGELFF	TGTGCCAGTAGTATTGGCAGACTCACCGGGGAGCTGTTTTTT
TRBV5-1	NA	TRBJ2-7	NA	CASSLVIGGGSDYEQYF	TGCGCCAGCAGCTTGGTAATAGGCGGGGGCTCCGACTACGAGCAGTACTTC
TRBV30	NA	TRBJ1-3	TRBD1	CAWSRRTGGVGNTIYF	TGTGCCTGGAGTAGAAGGACAGGGGGCGTTGGAAACACCATATATTTT
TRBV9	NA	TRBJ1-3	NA	CASSVEGRGNTIYF	TGTGCCAGCAGCGTAGAGGGGCGGGGAAACACCATATATTTT
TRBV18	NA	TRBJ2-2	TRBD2	CASSPYGGGDTGELFF	TGTGCCAGCTCACCTTACGGCGGGGGAGACACCGGGGAGCTGTTTTTT
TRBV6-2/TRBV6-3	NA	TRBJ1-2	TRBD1	CASSPNIRDRGIYTF	TGTGCCAGCAGTCCAAATATCAGGGACAGAGGAATCTACACCTTC
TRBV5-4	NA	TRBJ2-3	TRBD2	CASSPWSGGLTDTQYF	TGTGCCAGCAGCCCCTGGTCGGGGGGGCTGACAGATACGCAGTATTTT
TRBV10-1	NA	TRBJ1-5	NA	CASSGSVNQPQHF	TGCGCCAGCAGTGGGTCCGTCAATCAGCCCCAGCATTTT
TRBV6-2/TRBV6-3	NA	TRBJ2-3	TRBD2	CASSPRGSGGPHTQYF	TGTGCCAGCAGCCCACGAGGTAGCGGGGGCCCTCATACGCAGTATTTT
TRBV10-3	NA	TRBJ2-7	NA	CAISGGPGTTYEQYF	TGTGCCATCAGTGGGGGTCCGGGGACAACTTACGAGCAGTACTTC
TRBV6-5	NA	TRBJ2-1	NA	CASSLTGYNEQFF	TGTGCCAGCAGTCTGACAGGTTACAATGAGCAGTTCTTC
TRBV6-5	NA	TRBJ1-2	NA	CASSYVTGYYGYTF	TGTGCCAGCAGTTACGTTACGGGGTACTATGGCTACACCTTC
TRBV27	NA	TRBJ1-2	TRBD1	CASRESDRVGYGYTF	TGTGCCAGCAGAGAATCCGACAGGGTGGGCTATGGCTACACCTTC
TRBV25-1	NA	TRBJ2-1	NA	CASNGGRPTYNEQFF	TGTGCCAGCAATGGAGGCAGACCCACCTACAATGAGCAGTTCTTC
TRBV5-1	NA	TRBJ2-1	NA	CASSLSNLANEQFF	TGCGCCAGCAGCTTGTCCAATTTGGCCAATGAGCAGTTCTTC
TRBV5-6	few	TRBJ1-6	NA	CASSLIAGSSSPLHF	TGTGCCAGCAGCTTGATTGCAGGTAGTAGTTCACCCCTCCACTTT
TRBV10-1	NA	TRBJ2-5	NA	CASSLTGEGETQYF	TGCGCCAGCAGTTTGACAGGGGAGGGAGAGACCCAGTACTTC
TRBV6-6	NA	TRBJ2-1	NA	CASSYPRYNEQFF	TGTGCCAGCAGTTACCCGAGATACAATGAGCAGTTCTTC
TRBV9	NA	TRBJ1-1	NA	CASSVDTNTEAFF	TGTGCCAGCAGCGTAGACACAAACACTGAAGCTTTCTTT
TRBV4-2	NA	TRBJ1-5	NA	CASSQSTTGFAQPQHF	TGTGCCAGCAGCCAAAGTACTACAGGGTTTGCTCAGCCCCAGCATTTT
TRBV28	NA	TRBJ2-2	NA	CASSFLGANTGELFF	TGTGCCAGCAGTTTCTTGGGGGCCAACACCGGGGAGCTGTTTTTT
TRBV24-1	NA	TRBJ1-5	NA	CATRRQNSNQPQHF	TGTGCCACCAGAAGACAGAATAGCAATCAGCCCCAGCATTTT
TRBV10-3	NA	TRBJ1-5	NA	CATRGEGNQPQHF	TGTGCCACCAGGGGTGAGGGCAATCAGCCCCAGCATTTT
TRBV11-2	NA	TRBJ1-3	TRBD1	CASSFPGQRLISGNTIYF	TGTGCCAGCAGCTTCCCGGGACAGCGCCTGATCTCTGGAAACACCATATATTTT
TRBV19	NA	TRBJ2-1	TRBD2	CASSRGLGYEQFF	TGTGCCAGTAGTAGGGGACTAGGCTATGAGCAGTTCTTC
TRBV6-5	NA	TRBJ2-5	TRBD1	CASSRTGARQETQYF	TGTGCCAGCTCTCGGACAGGGGCCAGGCAAGAGACCCAGTACTTC
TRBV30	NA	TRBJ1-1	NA	CAWSVAVYTEAFF	TGTGCCTGGAGTGTGGCTGTTTACACTGAAGCTTTCTTT
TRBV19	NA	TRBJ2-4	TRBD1	CASQTGLQAKNIQYF	TGTGCCAGTCAGACAGGGCTCCAAGCCAAAAACATTCAGTACTTC
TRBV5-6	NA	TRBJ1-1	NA	CASSGGARTEAFF	TGTGCCAGCAGCGGGGGGGCGCGCACTGAAGCTTTCTTT
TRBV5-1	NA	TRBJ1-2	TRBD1	CASSLGQGAGGYTF	TGCGCCAGCAGCCTGGGACAGGGGGCAGGTGGCTACACCTTC
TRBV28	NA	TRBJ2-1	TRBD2	CASRPRGGAANEQFF	TGTGCCAGCAGGCCCCGCGGGGGGGCCGCCAATGAGCAGTTCTTC
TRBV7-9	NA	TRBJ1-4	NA	CASSLSRANEKLFF	TGTGCCAGCAGCTTATCCAGGGCTAATGAAAAACTGTTTTTT
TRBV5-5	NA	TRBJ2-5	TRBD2	CASTILKAGGRETQYF	TGTGCCAGCACCATCCTTAAAGCGGGGGGTAGGGAGACCCAGTACTTC
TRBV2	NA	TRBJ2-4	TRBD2	CASRIPPGGTQYF	TGTGCCAGCCGCATACCACCGGGGGGGACGCAGTACTTC
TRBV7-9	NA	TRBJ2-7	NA	CASSDTGSYEQYF	TGTGCCAGCAGCGACACGGGATCCTACGAGCAGTACTTC
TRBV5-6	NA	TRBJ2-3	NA	CASSTPRGADTQYF	TGTGCCAGCAGCACCCCCAGGGGAGCAGATACGCAGTATTTT
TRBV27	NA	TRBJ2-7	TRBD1	CASSLTGQGSYEQYF	TGTGCCAGCAGTTTAACCGGACAGGGATCATACGAGCAGTACTTC
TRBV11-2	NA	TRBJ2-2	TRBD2	CASSFRTSGSPAGELFF	TGTGCCAGCAGTTTTAGGACTAGCGGGAGTCCGGCCGGGGAGCTGTTTTTT
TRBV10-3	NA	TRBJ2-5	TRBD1	CAIRSGTGAQETQYF	TGTGCCATCAGATCCGGGACAGGGGCTCAAGAGACCCAGTACTTC
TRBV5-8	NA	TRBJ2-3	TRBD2	CASSSPGLAAYF	TGTGCCAGCAGCTCACCGGGACTAGCGGCTTATTTT
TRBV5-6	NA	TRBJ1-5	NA	CASSWRGGGQPQHF	TGTGCCAGCAGCTGGAGGGGGGGCGGTCAGCCCCAGCATTTT
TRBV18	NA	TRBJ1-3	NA	CASSRDFSGNTIYF	TGTGCCAGCTCACGGGACTTCTCTGGAAACACCATATATTTT
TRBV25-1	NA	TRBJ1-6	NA	CASSEYRSGSNSPLHF	TGTGCCAGCAGTGAATATAGGTCAGGGTCGAATTCACCCCTCCACTTT
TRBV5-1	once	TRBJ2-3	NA	CASSSLQEGADTQYF	TGCGCCAGCAGCAGCCTTCAGGAGGGTGCAGATACGCAGTATTTT